The clone carrying this T cell receptor (beta chain) was seen only a few times. Every single patient, without exception, relapsed after autologous stem cell transplantation, and brentuximab vedotin exposure varied. This sample is part of a study of PD-1 blockade in classical Hodgkin lymphoma. Repertoires were generated with immunoSEQ multiplex PCR, while TCRdb's copy carries only in-frame clones and drops some. The data show fewer than 45,000 clones, around 83% seen once. The length of the CDR3 is 16 residues. V shed 1 base and J shed 4 bases, with 16 bases lying between them. CDR1 and CDR2 from the germline V gene are SGHDN and FVKESK.

The material sequenced was peripheral blood mononuclear cells (PBMCs), taken before the second cycle of nivolumab. The V and J genes are TRBV14 and TRBJ2-5; D is ambiguous. This receptor was identified in a human donor with classical Hodgkin lymphoma. DNA for the CDR3: TGTGCCAGCAGCCAAGCGGTCGTATCCCGAAGAGAGACCCAGTACTTC. Translation: CASSQAVVSRRETQYF.